These T cell receptor beta chains were read from a single sample in a study of cytomegalovirus exposure and HLA in healthy donors. Profiling relied on immunoSEQ multiplex PCR, and the TCRdb table lists in-frame clones only, not all of them. Of 93,000 or so clones detected, 65% to 85% appear once; the ten largest clones hold approximately 3.8%. Sequencing was done on a sample of PBMCs. The receptor set was obtained from a man aged 45 to 65 in good health and CMV-seropositive. The CDR3 runs from the conserved cysteine through the conserved F or W. D genes are given only for firm matches. Clone size is shown for a subset of rows, as once, few, many or a class of expanded clone.

D gene	V gene	J gene	clone size	CDR3 DNA	CDR3 protein
TRBD2	TRBV5-4	TRBJ2-2	.	TGTGCCAGCAGCTACGGACTAGCGGGAGACACCGGGGAGCTGTTTTTT	CASSYGLAGDTGELFF
TRBD2	TRBV19	TRBJ2-1	.	TGTGCCAGTTCAAGCGGGAGGGGCTACAATGAGCAGTTCTTC	CASSSGRGYNEQFF
.	TRBV7-8	TRBJ2-7	.	TGTGCCAGCAGCTTAGCAGTTGGACTAAGCTACGAGCAGTACTTC	CASSLAVGLSYEQYF
.	TRBV15	TRBJ2-4	.	TGTGCCACCAGCAGGGCGGACAGTAGAGCCAAAAACATTCAGTACTTC	CATSRADSRAKNIQYF
TRBD2	TRBV9	TRBJ2-7	.	TGTGCCAGCAGCCCACAACTAGCGGGAACATACGAGCAGTACTTC	CASSPQLAGTYEQYF
TRBD2	TRBV5-1	TRBJ2-5	.	TGCGCCAGCACACGGGGAACTAGCGGCCAAGAGACCCAGTACTTC	CASTRGTSGQETQYF
.	TRBV7-2	TRBJ1-1	.	TGTGCCAGCAGCTTAAGGTCCGGGAAGGCTGAAGCTTTCTTT	CASSLRSGKAEAFF
TRBD2	TRBV7-6	TRBJ2-7	.	TGTGCCAGCAGCTTAGCGACAGCGGGAGTTGACGAGCAGTACTTC	CASSLATAGVDEQYF
TRBD2	TRBV4-3	TRBJ2-6	.	TGCGCCAGCAGCCAAGATAGAGCGGGGGGTGGGGCCAACGTCCTGACTTTC	CASSQDRAGGGANVLTF
TRBD1	TRBV7-6	TRBJ2-5	.	TGTGCCAGCAGCTTAGGCTCCGGGACAGGGGGGCAAGAGACCCAGTACTTC	CASSLGSGTGGQETQYF
.	TRBV19	TRBJ1-5	once	TGTGCCAGTACCGCGGGGATTAGCAATCAGCCCCAGCATTTT	CASTAGISNQPQHF
TRBD2	TRBV10-2	TRBJ2-2	.	TGCGCCAGCAGAGCGACTAGCGGGCCGAACTCGGGGGAGCTGTTTTTT	CASRATSGPNSGELFF
.	TRBV7-2	TRBJ1-1	few	TGTGCCAGCAGCATCACAGGGATGAACACTGAAGCTTTCTTT	CASSITGMNTEAFF
.	TRBV30	TRBJ1-6	.	TGTGCCTGGAGTGAACCGGACAAACCACCCCTCCACTTT	CAWSEPDKPPLHF
TRBD2	TRBV28	TRBJ2-7	.	TGTGCCAGCAGTTTGGATAGCGGGTTGGATTCCGAGCAGTACTTC	CASSLDSGLDSEQYF
TRBD1	TRBV4-2	TRBJ2-7	.	TGTGCCAGCAGCCAAGTTGGGACAGGGGGGTCCTACGAGCAGTACTTC	CASSQVGTGGSYEQYF
TRBD2	TRBV19	TRBJ2-3	.	TGTGCCAGTTCTTCTGGACTAGCGGGAGTCACTTTCACAGATACGCAGTATTTT	CASSSGLAGVTFTDTQYF
.	TRBV5-6	TRBJ1-6	.	TGTGCCAGCAGTCGACAGGACTCACCCCTCCACTTT	CASSRQDSPLHF
TRBD2	TRBV9	TRBJ2-1	.	TGTGCCAGCAGCGTCACGTCAGAAGGACTAGCGGGAGGGCTCAATGAGCAGTTCTTC	CASSVTSEGLAGGLNEQFF
TRBD2	TRBV9	TRBJ2-1	.	TGTGCCAGCAGCGTAGGTATAGCGGGAATGGATGAGCAGTTCTTC	CASSVGIAGMDEQFF
.	TRBV19	TRBJ2-7	.	TGTGCCAGTAGTATAATCAGGGGCGCCAACTACGAGCAGTACTTC	CASSIIRGANYEQYF
TRBD2	TRBV7-9	TRBJ2-1	.	TGTGCCAGCAGCGCTAGCGGAAGCTCCTACAATGAGCAGTTCTTC	CASSASGSSYNEQFF